The 21 T cell receptor beta chains presented below share a single source sample, sequenced in a study of shared clonotypes between healthy human individuals. Produced via immunoSEQ multiplex PCR; TCRdb's table is partial and in-frame only. The sample holds 450,000 to 550,000 clones, 79% seen once. Specimen: PBMCs. These receptors came from a woman aged 35 to 49 in good health. Some clones in this sample may be carry-over from other donors' samples.

The V and J genes are TRBV18 and TRBJ1-4; TRBD1 matches at 11 bases. Trimming at V came to 2 bases and at J to 0 bases, leaving 5 bases not matched to a gene. The CDR3 contains 18 residues. Germline V gene lookup returns CDR1 KGHSH and CDR2 LQKENI. CDR3 sequence (DNA): TGTGCCAGCTCACCATTCGGGGGACAGGGGGCAACTAATGAAAAACTGTTTTTT. Amino acid sequence: CASSPFGGQGATNEKLFF.

This chain uses TRBV14 with TRBJ1-2; 8 bases are shared with TRBD1. CDR3 length: 16 amino acids. V trimming: 1 base; J trimming: 3 bases; junction bases outside the gene matches: 7. CDR1 and CDR2 from the germline V gene are SGHDN and FVKESK. CDR3 amino acids: CASSQAFSGGDYGYTF. For the CDR3, the DNA is TGTGCCAGCAGCCAAGCTTTTTCAGGGGGCGACTATGGCTACACCTTC.

CDR3 in amino acids: CASSDPKGQGENIQYF. The CDR3, as DNA: TGTGCCAGCAGTGACCCCAAGGGACAGGGGGAAAACATTCAGTACTTC. V usage is TRBV25-1 and J usage is TRBJ2-4; 11 bases are shared with TRBD1. Germline V lookup: CDR1 MGHDK, CDR2 SYGVNS. V was pared by 3 bases and J by 5 bases, with 6 bases of the junction left unmatched. CDR3 length: 16 amino acids.

This chain joins TRBV28 and TRBJ2-7; 8 bases are a match to TRBD2. The CDR3 length is 15 residues. The V segment lost 6 bases and the J segment 3 bases; nucleotides outside the gene matches: 10. Germline lookup yields CDR1 MDHEN and CDR2 SYDVKM. CDR3 region: CASSRAGGEVYEQYF. The CDR3 nucleotides are TGTGCCAGCAGCCGGGCCGGGGGGGAGGTCTACGAGCAGTACTTC.

For the CDR3, the DNA is TGTGCCAGCAGTTCCCCTCGCCGCCAGGGCCCAGATACGCAGTATTTT. Its protein is CASSSPRRQGPDTQYF. The chain joins TRBV28 to TRBJ2-3, with D possibly matching TRBD1 (5 bases). Trimming removed 4 bases from V and 4 bases from J, with 18 bases in between. The CDR3 has 16 residues. Germline V lookup: CDR1 MDHEN, CDR2 SYDVKM.

The V gene is TRBV6-1, the J gene TRBJ2-1; maybe TRBD2 (7 bases). The CDR3 covers 14 residues. Trimming took 8 bases from V and 2 from J, leaving 13 bases between them. Germline V lookup: CDR1 MNHNS, CDR2 SASEGT. The CDR3 is CASLEGGAYNEQFF. CDR3 DNA: TGTGCCAGCCTGGAGGGGGGGGCCTACAATGAGCAGTTCTTC.

The chain links TRBV9 to TRBJ2-7, with 8 bases that match TRBD1. Per the germline V gene, CDR1 is SGDLS and CDR2 is YYNGEE. The CDR3 contains 14 residues. V was clipped by 0 bases and J by 6 bases; unmatched bases: 5. Here the CDR3 DNA reads TGTGCCAGCAGCGTAGGGACAGGGTTACGCGAGCAGTACTTC. Amino acid sequence: CASSVGTGLREQYF.

The CDR3 DNA is TGTGCCAGTAGTCTACTTCAGGTGGGTCAGCCCCAGCATTTT. As protein: CASSLLQVGQPQHF. V gene TRBV19 combines with J gene TRBJ1-5, with D hard to call. Germline CDR1 LNHDA, CDR2 SQIVND (reference sequence). This CDR3 is built from 14 residues. V lost 5 bases to trimming and J lost 6 bases, with 14 bases between them.

The count of this clone is one. V gene TRBV30 combines with J gene TRBJ2-5, with TRBD1 matching 8 bases. CDR3 length: 11 amino acids. Germline V gene data show CDR1 as GTSNPN and CDR2 as SVGIG (reference sequence). The ends lost 8 bases at V and 5 bases at J; junction bases unmatched: 4. CDR3 in amino acids: CASQGAETQYF. DNA for the CDR3: TGTGCCAGCCAGGGGGCCGAGACCCAGTACTTC.

This rearrangement joins TRBV7-2 to TRBJ2-7, with TRBD2 identical over 9 bases. CDR3 length: 14 amino acids. The V gene's germline CDR1 is SGHTA and CDR2 FQGNSA. The V segment lost 5 bases and the J segment 4 bases; nucleotides outside the gene matches: 6. In DNA form, the CDR3 reads TGTGCCAGCAGCATTGGACTAGCGAGATACGAGCAGTACTTC. Translating it yields CASSIGLARYEQYF.

V usage is TRBV9 and J usage is TRBJ2-5, with a possible D match to TRBD2 (6 bases). Germline values: CDR1 SGDLS, CDR2 YYNGEE. This CDR3 contains 13 residues. Trimming removed 0 bases from V and 5 bases from J, with 8 bases in between. This chain's CDR3 is CASSVAGVETQYF. In DNA, the CDR3 is TGTGCCAGCAGCGTAGCGGGGGTTGAGACCCAGTACTTC.

V is TRBV11-2 and J is TRBJ1-1; 10 bases agree with TRBD1. Per germline, CDR1 SGHAT and CDR2 FQNNGV. J gave up 5 bases and V 4 bases, and 4 bases lay outside the gene matches. This CDR3 has 14 residues. The CDR3 here is CASSSSGQGTEAFF. DNA for the CDR3: TGTGCCAGCAGCTCCTCGGGACAGGGGACTGAAGCTTTCTTT.

The chain carries TRBV5-1 and TRBJ1-1; perhaps TRBD1 as D (5 bases). CDR1 is SGHRS and CDR2 is YFSETQ in the germline V gene. The CDR3 has 15 residues. V shed 0 bases and J shed 4 bases, with 13 bases lying between them. CDR3 residues: CASSLEEGFVTEAFF. As DNA, the CDR3 is TGCGCCAGCAGCTTGGAAGAGGGGTTCGTCACTGAAGCTTTCTTT. The variable domain in full, completed from reference TRBV5-1 and TRBJ1-1, reads KAGVTQTPRYLIKTRGQQVTLSCSPISGHRSVSWYQQTPGQGLQFLFEYFSETQRNKGNFPGRFSGRQFSNSRSEMNVSTLELGDSALYLCASSLEEGFVTEAFFGQGTRLTVV.

In this sample, this clone turned up a few times. J is TRBJ2-3 and V is TRBV4-1, with D unresolved. The CDR3 is 16 residues long. From germline, CDR1 is MGHRA and CDR2 YSYEKL. V lost 5 bases and J lost 4, with 19 bases in between. CDR3 in DNA: TGCGCCAGCAGCTATAACTCGTTGGGTTTTGCAGATACGCAGTATTTT. This gives the protein CASSYNSLGFADTQYF.

This chain joins TRBV4-1 and TRBJ2-1, with 10 nucleotides matching TRBD2. CDR3 length equals 20 residues. With 4 bases clipped from V and 0 bases from J, the junction kept 15 bases outside the gene matches. Germline loops: CDR1 MGHRA, CDR2 YSYEKL. The CDR3 sequence: CASSPYLWKREGHSYNEQFF. The CDR3 coding sequence is TGCGCCAGCAGCCCCTATTTGTGGAAGCGGGAGGGCCACTCCTACAATGAGCAGTTCTTC.

In this sample, this clone turned up many times. This chain connects TRBV7-9 to TRBJ1-2, with 9 positions matching TRBD1. Per the germline V gene, CDR1 is SEHNR and CDR2 is FQNEAQ (reference sequence). Trimming cost V 7 bases and J 7 bases; bases outside gene matches: 7. The CDR3 has 13 residues. The CDR3 protein is CASNPTGGIGYTF. CDR3 bases: TGTGCCAGCAACCCGACAGGGGGTATTGGCTACACCTTC.

This clone occurred a few times. The chain carries TRBV27 and TRBJ2-7; 10 positions agree with TRBD2. The germline V gene encodes CDR1 MNHEY and CDR2 SMNVEV (reference sequence). The CDR3 is 18 residues long. The junction had 13 bases not matched to a gene; V was cut back by 5 bases and J by 0 bases. The CDR3 sequence is CASSLRRTSGTSSYEQYF. The CDR3 DNA is TGTGCCAGCAGTCTGAGACGGACTAGCGGAACCAGCTCCTACGAGCAGTACTTC.

This rearrangement joins TRBV9 to TRBJ2-3; 14 bases match TRBD2. The CDR3 is 17 residues long. Germline V gives CDR1 SGDLS, CDR2 YYNGEE. J was trimmed by 3 bases and V by 2 bases; bases with no gene match: 5. The CDR3 spells CASSVGLAGVVTDTQYF. CDR3 in DNA: TGTGCCAGCAGCGTGGGACTAGCGGGAGTTGTAACAGATACGCAGTATTTT.

The chain has TRBV7-3 and TRBJ2-2; D may be TRBD1 (7 bases). CDR3 length: 16 amino acids. Trimming pared 4 bases from V and 4 bases from J, leaving 16 bases between. Germline V gives CDR1 SGHTA, CDR2 FQGTGA. CDR3 in DNA: TGTGCCAGCAGCTCCAGGGGGGAGGTGGGCACCGGGGAGCTGTTTTTT. Translated, it gives CASSSRGEVGTGELFF.

In DNA, the CDR3 is TGTGCCAGCAGCTTATTAGGGGAAGAGACCCAGTACTTC. Translated: CASSLLGEETQYF. This sequence joins TRBV7-2 and TRBJ2-5, with D tentatively TRBD1 (5 bases). The germline V gene encodes CDR1 SGHTA and CDR2 FQGNSA. V was trimmed by 2 bases and J by 3 bases, leaving 7 bases between them. The CDR3 is made up of 13 amino acids.

This sequence joins TRBV10-1 and TRBJ1-4; TRBD1 agrees at 11 bases. Germline V CDR1 and CDR2: WNHNN, SYGVQD (reference sequence). Germline trimming cut 4 bases from V and 5 bases from J; bases unmatched to any gene: 9. CDR3 length: 17 residues. This CDR3 is CASSVPGQGEDNEKLFF. In DNA form, the CDR3 reads TGCGCCAGCAGTGTCCCGGGACAGGGGGAGGACAATGAAAAACTGTTTTTT.